This T cell receptor beta chain was sequenced for a study of blood T cells in healthy people across ages. For the second PCR, which ran for about 6 to 11 cycles, a sample-barcoded 5' primer and a J-beta primer mix were used. TCRdb passed the 5' RACE reads through MiXCR, listing each CDR3 protein once. This sample has 730,000 or so distinct CDR3 sequences, with around 46% found just once. Trimming pared 4 bases from V and 0 bases from J, leaving 6 bases between. CDR3 length: 13 amino acids. No fewer than 7 million PBMCs went into each sample. This TCR was recovered from a woman in her sixties in good health. V gene TRBV12-3 or TRBV12-4 combines with J gene TRBJ1-2, with no clear D. The sample comprised blood. In DNA form, the CDR3 reads TGTGCCAGCAGTTCATCAACTAACTATGGCTACACCTTC. Translated, it gives CASSSSTNYGYTF.